The 31 T cell receptor beta chains given below trace back to one sample, sequenced in a study of control samples from healthy donors and cancer patients. The assay was immunoSEQ multiplex PCR, and TCRdb's table has in-frame clones only and misses some. The sample holds approximately 15,000 clones, 85% to 90% seen once. The sequenced material came from PBMCs. These receptors all stem from a woman in her seventies with colorectal cancer.

The J gene is TRBJ2-7, the V gene TRBV27; D remains unclear. CDR1 and CDR2 (germline): MNHEY, SMNVEV (reference sequence). V was pared by 0 bases and J by 3 bases, with 15 bases between. The CDR3 is 16 amino acids. This chain's CDR3 is CASSLSVRRSLYEQYF. The CDR3, as DNA: TGTGCCAGCAGTTTATCGGTCAGGCGATCCCTCTACGAGCAGTACTTC.

The chain joins TRBV19 to TRBJ1-1, with a tentative D call TRBD1 (5 bases). CDR1 is LNHDA and CDR2 is SQIVND in the germline V gene (reference sequence). This CDR3 has 15 residues. Trimming shortened V by 11 bases and J by 1 base, and 20 bases separated the two germline ends. The chain's CDR3 is CASQKGSTQNTEAFF. The CDR3, as DNA: TGTGCCTCACAAAAGGGGTCTACGCAGAACACTGAAGCTTTCTTT. Full variable domain (remainder filled in from reference TRBV19 and TRBJ1-1): DGGITQSPKYLFRKEGQNVTLSCEQNLNHDAMYWYRQDPGQGLRLIYYSQIVNDFQKGDIAEGYSVSREKKESFPLTVTSAQKNPTAFYLCASQKGSTQNTEAFFGQGTRLTVV.

The chain joins TRBV5-4 to TRBJ1-1, with D perhaps TRBD1 (5 bases). Between the trimmed V and J ends, which lost 3 bases and 3 bases, there was a span of 12 bases. This CDR3 spans 14 amino acids. Germline V gene lookup returns CDR1 SGHNT and CDR2 YYREEE (reference sequence). The CDR3 region has the DNA TGTGCCAGCAGCTATACAGGTGGCGACACTGAAGCTTTCTTT. Translating gives CASSYTGGDTEAFF. The full variable domain, completed using reference TRBV5-4 and TRBJ1-1, is ETGVTQSPTHLIKTRGQQVTLRCSSQSGHNTVSWYQQALGQGPQFIFQYYREEENGRGNFPPRFSGLQFPNYSSELNVNALELDDSALYLCASSYTGGDTEAFFGQGTRLTVV.

This clone was seen once. The chain uses TRBV2 and TRBJ1-1; 9 bases match TRBD1. V was pared by 3 bases and J by 3 bases, with 5 bases of the junction left unmatched. This CDR3 contains 15 residues. Germline-derived CDR1 and CDR2 are SNHLY and FYNNEI. CDR3 amino acids: CASSEDRGAHTEAFF. The CDR3 DNA follows: TGTGCCAGCAGTGAGGACAGGGGCGCCCACACTGAAGCTTTCTTT.

The CDR3 region is CASSRGESLRQPQHF. CDR3 nucleotide sequence: TGTGCCAGCAGTAGGGGGGAAAGTTTACGACAGCCCCAGCATTTT. The J gene is TRBJ1-5, the V gene TRBV6-5; TRBD1 is a possible D gene (6 bases). This CDR3 contains 15 residues. Germline V lookup: CDR1 MNHEY, CDR2 SVGAGI. Between the trimmed V and J ends, which lost 5 bases and 7 bases, there was a span of 18 bases.

The J gene is TRBJ2-7, the V gene TRBV4-3; TRBD1 aligns across 7 bases. V dropped 4 bases and J dropped 8; count of bases not matched to a gene: 17. Germline assignment: CDR1 LGHNA and CDR2 YSLEER. This CDR3 region has 16 residues. DNA for the CDR3: TGCGCCAGCAGCCCCAAACCCCCGGGACAGCCCTCTCAGCAGTACTTC. Its protein product is CASSPKPPGQPSQQYF.

V is TRBV24-1 and J is TRBJ2-1, with D unresolved. The CDR3 contains 11 residues. V lost 5 bases to trimming and J lost 7 bases, with 5 bases between them. Germline CDR1 is KGHDR and CDR2 is SFDVKD. The CDR3 nucleotides read TGTGCCACCAGTGCCACTAATGAGCAGTTCTTC. Encoded protein: CATSATNEQFF.

The chain employs TRBV6-1 and TRBJ1-1; D call uncertain. The CDR3 is 15 residues long. Trimming left V 3 bases short and J 0 bases short, with 11 bases between. Germline CDR1 and CDR2: MNHNS and SASEGT. The CDR3 nucleotides are TGTGCCAGCAGTGAGCAGGCCGCACTGAACACTGAAGCTTTCTTT. Translation gives CASSEQAALNTEAFF.

V gene TRBV12-3 or TRBV12-4 combines with J gene TRBJ1-2; perhaps TRBD1 as D (5 bases). Trimming took off 2 bases at V and 2 bases at J, with 6 bases between the two ends. This CDR3 comprises 13 residues. CDR3: CASSLPGNYGYTF. The CDR3 DNA reads as TGTGCCAGCAGTTTACCAGGGAACTATGGCTACACCTTC.

This clone was observed once. Written as DNA, the CDR3 is TGTGCCAGCAGCCCCCGAGTCGGGCAGAGCTATGGCTACACCTTC. This sequence encodes CASSPRVGQSYGYTF. J is TRBJ1-2 and V is TRBV7-2; no reliable D call. Trimming took 5 bases from V and 4 from J, leaving 17 bases between them. Germline V gene lookup returns CDR1 SGHTA and CDR2 FQGNSA. The CDR3 length is 15 residues. The entire variable domain, with the rest obtained from reference TRBV7-2 and TRBJ1-2, is as follows: GAGVSQSPSNKVTEKGKDVELRCDPISGHTALYWYRQSLGQGLEFLIYFQGNSAPDKSGLPSDRFSAERTGGSVSTLTIQRTQQEDSAVYLCASSPRVGQSYGYTFGSGTRLTVV.

The chain is built from TRBV4-1 and TRBJ2-1; D is possibly TRBD2 (6 bases). Germline V gene data show CDR1 as MGHRA and CDR2 as YSYEKL. The V end lost 3 bases, the J end lost 5 bases, and 17 bases lay between the germline ends. The CDR3 extends over 16 amino acids. The CDR3 sequence: CASSHHRDSQNNEQFF. CDR3 bases: TGCGCCAGCAGCCACCACCGGGACTCACAGAACAATGAGCAGTTCTTC.

This CDR3 reads CASSHDQVGAPYGYTF. The CDR3, as DNA: TGTGCCAGCAGCCATGACCAAGTCGGGGCCCCATATGGCTACACCTTC. The chain couples TRBV3-1 (or the pseudogene TRBV3-2) to TRBJ1-2, with D tentatively TRBD1 (5 bases). This CDR3 is 16 amino acids long. V was shortened by 3 bases and J by 5 bases, with 19 bases between the two germline ends. Germline CDR1 and CDR2: LGHDT and YNNKEL (reference sequence).

The chain links TRBV19 to TRBJ1-6, with TRBD1 identical over 9 bases. Per germline, CDR1 LNHDA and CDR2 SQIVND (reference sequence). The CDR3 is 16 residues long. Trimming removed 5 bases from V and 7 bases from J; junction bases left unmatched: 9. The CDR3 DNA follows: TGTGCCAGTAGTTTCCTACAGGGGGCCCGGAATTCACCCCTCCACTTT. Translated: CASSFLQGARNSPLHF.

The chain is built from TRBV9 and TRBJ2-3; 8 bases match TRBD2. From germline, CDR1 is SGDLS and CDR2 YYNGEE. The length of the CDR3 is 16 residues. Unmatched junction bases numbered 8, after V lost 3 bases and J lost 2 bases. DNA for the CDR3: TGTGCCAGCAGCGCGGCAGGACTAGCCATCACAGATACGCAGTATTTT. Translation gives CASSAAGLAITDTQYF.

This sequence joins TRBV4-2 and TRBJ2-1; D may be TRBD2 (5 bases). With 8 bases removed from V and 4 bases from J, the gap between germline ends came to 15 bases. The CDR3 has 14 amino acids. The germline gives CDR1 LGHNA, CDR2 YNFKEQ. This CDR3 is CASSGHGEYNEQFF. CDR3 nucleotide sequence: TGTGCCAGCTCCGGCCATGGGGAGTACAATGAGCAGTTCTTC.

The chain is built from TRBV7-2 and TRBJ2-3; D is ambiguous. Trimming took 5 bases from V and 0 from J, leaving 9 bases between them. The CDR3 length is 14 residues. Germline V gene data show CDR1 as SGHTA and CDR2 as FQGNSA. The CDR3 nucleotides read TGTGCCAGCAGCGTGGGCCCTAGCACAGATACGCAGTATTTT. Translated: CASSVGPSTDTQYF.

This clone is labeled large. J is TRBJ1-3 and V is TRBV11-3, with D unclear. Trimming shortened V by 2 bases and J by 5 bases, and 16 bases separated the two germline ends. The length of the CDR3 is 16 residues. Germline-derived CDR1 and CDR2 are SGHNT and YENEEA. The CDR3 DNA is TGTGCCAGCAGCTTAAATCCGCAACAACTGCGAAACACCATATATTTT. It codes for CASSLNPQQLRNTIYF.

This chain links TRBV29-1 with TRBJ2-1; TRBD2 matches at 12 bases. V shed 6 bases, J shed 13 bases, and the junction held 7 bases outside the gene matches. The CDR3 has 12 amino acids. Germline loops: CDR1 SQVTM, CDR2 ANQGSEA. For the CDR3, the DNA is TGCAGCGTCTCTAGCGGGAGGGTTGGACAGTTCTTC. Translated, it gives CSVSSGRVGQFF.

This clone was counted between two and nine times. The genes are TRBV10-2 and TRBJ2-2, with D hard to call. Germline assignment: CDR1 WSHSY and CDR2 SAAADI. The CDR3 is made up of 17 amino acids. V was trimmed by 3 bases and J by 0 bases, leaving 14 bases between them. Here the CDR3 reads CASSDPSLGSNTGELFF. The CDR3 region has the DNA TGCGCCAGCAGTGACCCCTCTTTAGGTTCGAACACCGGGGAGCTGTTTTTT.

V and J are TRBV12-5 and TRBJ2-5; TRBD1 matches at 10 bases. The length of the CDR3 is 15 residues. From germline, CDR1 is LGHNT and CDR2 FRNRAP. J gave up 3 bases and V 9 bases, and 10 bases lay outside the gene matches. The CDR3 DNA follows: TGTGCTAGAAGAACCCCGGGACAGGGGAAAGAGACCCAGTACTTC. This encodes CARRTPGQGKETQYF.

This chain connects TRBV3-1 (or the pseudogene TRBV3-2) to TRBJ2-7; either TRBD1 or TRBD2 may fit D (5 bases each). CDR1 and CDR2 (germline): LGHDT, YNNKEL (reference sequence). This CDR3 has 18 amino acids. Trimming removed 4 bases from V and 1 base from J, with 23 bases in between. This CDR3 reads CASSPGLGTGKLSYEQYF. The CDR3 region has the DNA TGTGCCAGCAGCCCAGGGTTGGGGACCGGCAAACTTTCCTACGAGCAGTACTTC.

This clone is termed large (0.1 to 1%). The chain links TRBV7-2 to TRBJ2-3, with 8 bases lining up with TRBD2. CDR1 and CDR2 (germline): SGHTA, FQGNSA. The CDR3 length is 16 residues. V gave up 5 bases and J gave up 2 bases; unmatched junction bases: 9. CDR3 sequence reads: CASSPDPSGYTDTQYF. The CDR3 nucleotides read TGTGCCAGCAGCCCGGACCCTAGCGGGTACACAGATACGCAGTATTTT. Combining the CDR3 with reference TRBV7-2 and TRBJ2-3 gives the whole variable domain GAGVSQSPSNKVTEKGKDVELRCDPISGHTALYWYRQSLGQGLEFLIYFQGNSAPDKSGLPSDRFSAERTGGSVSTLTIQRTQQEDSAVYLCASSPDPSGYTDTQYFGPGTRLTVL.

The rearrangement joins TRBV27 to TRBJ1-1; D not resolved. The CDR3 extends over 13 amino acids. Per the germline V gene, CDR1 is MNHEY and CDR2 is SMNVEV (reference sequence). V lost 7 bases and J 9 bases, leaving 18 bases between the germline ends. The CDR3 sequence: CASTLREGSQAFF. The CDR3 DNA reads TGTGCCAGCACTTTGAGGGAGGGCAGCCAAGCTTTCTTT.

The CDR3 here is CASSWGDRVDTQYF. CDR3 sequence (DNA): TGTGCCAGCAGCTGGGGAGACAGGGTTGATACGCAGTATTTT. The chain recombines TRBV5-8 with TRBJ2-3; 7 bases are shared with TRBD1. The ends lost 3 bases at V and 6 bases at J; junction bases unmatched: 7. The CDR3 is 14 amino acids. Germline CDR1 and CDR2: SGHTS and YDEGEE. The full variable domain, rest sourced from reference TRBV5-8 and TRBJ2-3, is EAGVTQSPTHLIKTRGQQATLRCSPISGHTSVYWYQQALGLGLQFLLWYDEGEERNRGNFPPRFSGRQFPNYSSELNVNALELEDSALYLCASSWGDRVDTQYFGPGTRLTVL.

This clone was observed a single time. The V gene is TRBV19, the J gene TRBJ1-2; TRBD1 aligns across 8 bases. This CDR3 spans 15 amino acids. The V gene's germline CDR1 is LNHDA and CDR2 SQIVND (reference sequence). The V and J ends lost 6 bases and 0 bases, in that order; junction bases with no gene match: 6. The CDR3 is CASSPTGVTNYGYTF. As DNA, the CDR3 is TGTGCCAGTAGCCCGACAGGGGTCACTAACTATGGCTACACCTTC.

V is TRBV4-3 and J is TRBJ2-7, with D possibly being TRBD1 (6 bases). CDR1 and CDR2 (germline): LGHNA, YSLEER. V was clipped by 0 bases and J by 2 bases, with 11 bases between them. The CDR3 loop spans 15 amino acids. The CDR3 DNA reads TGCGCCAGCAGCCAAGATGTGAACAGGGCCTACGAGCAGTACTTC. This gives the protein CASSQDVNRAYEQYF.

The chain employs TRBV27 and TRBJ1-1; maybe TRBD1 (6 bases). Trimming removed 1 base from V and 5 bases from J, with 14 bases in between. Germline CDR1 is MNHEY and CDR2 is SMNVEV (reference sequence). The CDR3 extends over 15 amino acids. CDR3 in amino acids: CASSLLGGGRTEAFF. For the CDR3, the DNA is TGTGCCAGCAGTTTATTGGGGGGCGGGAGGACTGAAGCTTTCTTT.

V is TRBV20-1 and J is TRBJ2-1; D not resolved. Trimming cost V 6 bases and J 8 bases, with 8 bases left between them. Germline V gives CDR1 DFQATT, CDR2 SNEGSKA (reference sequence). The CDR3 is 10 residues long. The CDR3 protein is CSAHRYEQFF. As DNA, the CDR3 is TGCAGTGCCCATCGGTATGAGCAGTTCTTC.

This chain joins TRBV18 and TRBJ2-5; the D is unclear. Deletions cut 3 bases from V and 7 bases from J, with 15 bases between. The CDR3 length is 14 residues. The germline V gene has CDR1 KGHSH and CDR2 LQKENI. Written as DNA, the CDR3 is TGTGCCAGCTCACCCCCGGGCCCAAGAGGGACCCAGTACTTC. It translates to CASSPPGPRGTQYF.

The rearrangement links TRBV10-3 to TRBJ1-1, with D possibly matching TRBD1 (6 bases). The CDR3 sequence is 15 residues long. V shed 0 bases and J shed 4 bases, with 12 bases lying between them. Per germline, CDR1 ENHRY and CDR2 SYGVKD. The DNA for the CDR3 is TGTGCCATCAGTGAGTCGGGGGGCGGGGGCACTGAAGCTTTCTTT. Translation gives CAISESGGGGTEAFF.

The CDR3 coding sequence is TGTGCTAGTGGTTTGCTAAGAGCGGGGGTTAGCACAGATACGCAGTATTTT. Translated, it gives CASGLLRAGVSTDTQYF. V gene TRBV12-5 combines with J gene TRBJ2-3, with 8 bases identical to TRBD2. Losses at the gene ends were 2 bases for V and 0 bases for J; bases not matched to a gene: 7. The CDR3 loop spans 17 amino acids. Germline V gene sequence: CDR1 LGHNT, CDR2 FRNRAP.